These T cell receptor beta chains were read from a single sample in a study of cytomegalovirus exposure and HLA in healthy donors. Assay: immunoSEQ multiplex PCR; the TCRdb copy retains only in-frame clones and omits some. The sample shows fewer than 250,000 clones, over 75% of them seen only once. Specimen: PBMCs. The receptors were sampled from a woman in her forties or fifties in good health and CMV-seropositive. Both conserved end residues are part of each CDR3. A D gene is named only where the DNA matches it firmly. Where a row states a size, it is once, few, many or the class of an expanded clone; other rows omit it.

D gene	clone size	V gene	J gene	CDR3 protein	CDR3 DNA
TRBD1	-	TRBV18	TRBJ1-3	CASSPGQGYYSGNTIYF	TGTGCCAGCTCACCAGGACAGGGTTACTACTCTGGAAACACCATATATTTT
TRBD1	-	TRBV2	TRBJ2-1	CASSVGQGFYNEQFF	TGTGCCAGCAGTGTGGGACAGGGGTTCTACAATGAGCAGTTCTTC
-	-	TRBV28	TRBJ2-3	CASSLGLAPGTQYF	TGTGCCAGCAGTCTGGGACTCGCCCCAGGTACGCAGTATTTT
TRBD1	-	TRBV2	TRBJ2-2	CASHRDSEAGELFF	TGTGCCAGCCACCGGGACAGTGAAGCCGGGGAGCTGTTTTTT
TRBD2	-	TRBV4-1	TRBJ2-1	CASSLRTSGGATNEQFF	TGCGCCAGCAGCCTCCGGACTAGCGGGGGGGCGACCAATGAGCAGTTCTTC
-	-	TRBV13	TRBJ2-2	CASSLRAAGTGELFF	TGTGCCAGCAGCTTACGGGCGGCGGGTACCGGGGAGCTGTTTTTT
-	-	TRBV10-1	TRBJ1-5	CATLPGPLNQPQHF	TGCGCCACCCTTCCAGGGCCCCTAAATCAGCCCCAGCATTTT
TRBD1	-	TRBV28	TRBJ1-1	CASSLWDRRDRGTEAFF	TGTGCCAGCAGTTTATGGGATCGACGGGACAGGGGAACTGAAGCTTTCTTT
-	-	TRBV4-1	TRBJ1-6	CASSQDAWRGRGSPLHF	TGCGCCAGCAGCCAAGACGCCTGGCGGGGAAGAGGTTCACCCCTCCACTTT
-	few	TRBV30	TRBJ1-1	CAWSETPQGQAFF	TGTGCCTGGAGCGAAACACCGCAGGGGCAAGCTTTCTTT
-	-	TRBV5-5	TRBJ1-6	CASSTYNSPLHF	TGTGCCAGCTCCACCTATAATTCACCCCTCCACTTT
-	-	TRBV19	TRBJ1-5	CASSMGQPYQPQHF	TGTGCCAGTAGTATGGGGCAGCCGTATCAGCCCCAGCATTTT
TRBD2	-	TRBV5-1	TRBJ2-3	CASSPGTTPDTQYF	TGCGCCAGCAGCCCGGGGACTACTCCAGATACGCAGTATTTT
-	-	TRBV21-1	TRBJ1-4	CASIGPNGGGRGNEKLFF	TGTGCCAGCATAGGACCGAATGGAGGGGGCCGGGGAAATGAAAAACTGTTTTTT
-	-	TRBV6-1	TRBJ2-6	CASSEGGSGANVLTF	TGTGCCAGCAGTGAAGGCGGGTCTGGGGCCAACGTCCTGACTTTC